This TCR beta chain was identified during a study of CD8 T cells in ankylosing spondylitis. Study observations and caveats: Apparently characteristic of ankylosing spondylitis blood was a TCR beta motif (roughly eight highly homologous variants). As for the disease-linked clones, they showed a CD8+ phenotype and occurred at relatively low frequencies in peripheral blood. According to the report, clones linked to the disease were significantly enriched in matched synovial fluid samples taken from ankylosing spondylitis patients.

Looked up from germline, CDR1 is MDHEN and CDR2 is SYDVKM. The CDR3 runs to 17 residues. V lost 8 bases, J lost 3 bases, and 11 bases stayed unmatched. This clonotype was detected many times. Its specificity is not known. Researchers built TCR beta libraries using quantitative 5'-RACE with molecular barcodes. TCRdb re-called the 5' RACE reads with MiXCR, one entry per CDR3 protein. The top ten clones hold over 7% of a sample with 55,000 or so distinct CDR3 sequences, approximately 8% of them seen once. This TCR was sampled from a female donor with ankylosing spondylitis or in good health (not recorded which). This rearrangement joins TRBV28 to TRBJ1-6; 9 nucleotides agree with TRBD1. Sample: blood, either unsorted or a sorted T cell fraction (not recorded which). The CDR3 loop reads CASSNRGRSLYNSPLHF. The CDR3 nucleotides read TGTGCCAGCTCCAACAGGGGGCGAAGTCTCTATAATTCACCCCTCCACTTT.